This T cell receptor beta chain was obtained from a study of tumor and adjacent non-tumor tissue in lung cancer (dated by TCRdb to 2016 to 2019). At the level of the whole study: By cancer type, the cohort comprised under 15 adenocarcinoma patients, 2 squamous cell carcinoma patients and 1 small cell lung cancer patient. Ages among the roughly 15 patients ranged from roughly 31 to 76 years, there were 10 men and 5 women, and disease was at TNM stage I to III. Around 31 paired specimens, one tumor and one normal lung sample per patient, were profiled by TCRbeta CDR3 sequencing. In total, sequencing yielded 95 million to 150 million productive TCRbeta reads, which works out to an average of around 3.9 million reads per sample. Bulk TCRbeta repertoires were compared between lung tumor tissue and matched distant non-tumor lung tissue obtained from 15 lung cancer patients.

CDR3 length: 16 amino acids, cysteine to phenylalanine. The only DNA kept is the CDR3, 48 bases in frame from the first base. RNA was extracted from bulk unsorted tissue and checked for quality with a NanoDrop ND-1000 and an Agilent 2100. For the normal lung samples, distant non-tumor tissue was collected more than 3 cm away from the tumor edge. All donors had newly diagnosed lung cancer, had not received prior chemotherapy, and were admitted for thoracic surgery in China between August and November 2014. The study excluded patients who had received radiotherapy or chemotherapy before or who had another cancer at the same time. Pieces of surgical tissue measuring about 1-2 cm3 were kept in RNAlater solution and held at -80 degrees C until needed. About this clonotype: Its antigen specificity is not known. A much larger clone sits a single nucleotide away, making a read error possible.

The paper as a whole reports these results and caveats: Because peripheral blood was not sequenced, the blood TCRbeta repertoires of the lung cancer patients in the study went unexamined. The methods do not name the sequencing platform or mention unique molecular identifiers. The cohort had only 15 or so patients, and the authors noted that larger samples and more detailed clinical data are needed. Significantly higher TCR diversity was found in younger patients, and higher tumor TCR diversity was associated with shorter overall and disease-free survival. TCR diversity (inverse Simpson) was significantly higher in tumor than in normal lung tissue (approximately 400 vs 170, P = 0.0075, Mann-Whitney U test). A significantly larger cumulative share of the repertoire was made up by the top 100 clones in normal lung than in tumor tissue.

The receptor library was made with multiplex PCR. Data came from an Illumina HiSeq 2500. TCRbeta libraries were constructed through three rounds of nested PCR with primers (Table S4) according to protocols modified from ARM-PCR. Before sequencing, PCR products of 200-500 bp were cut from the gel and purified using the QIAquick gel extraction kit. For the original study's pipeline: Trimmomatic was used to clean the reads, FLASH was used to merge the reads into complete CDR3 sequences, and MiTCR was used to assign the reads to V(D)J germline segments. Clonal diversity was computed as the inverse Simpson's index with VDJtools. Productive reads were defined as in-frame sequences without a premature stop codon. TCRdb reprocessed the public reads (quality trimming at Q25 with fastp, clone calling with MiXCR) and kept in-frame beta chains. Duplicate CDR3 protein sequences are folded into a single record with the most common DNA and genes. These V and J calls rely on TCRdb rather than the paper's analysis. This sample has 90,000 to 100,000 distinct CDR3 sequences in its table, and 80% of those were observed once. The top ten hold about 30% of the sample.

The origin of this receptor is a man between 60 and 70 years old with small cell lung cancer. Sequences were obtained from distant non-tumor lung tissue. The chain uses TRBV12-3 or TRBV12-4 and TRBJ1-3; no D gene is confidently identified. The CDR3 sequence is CASSPRRAGSGKTIYF. The DNA sequence is TGTGCCAGCAGTCCACGCCGCGCGGGCTCTGGAAAGACCATATATTTT.